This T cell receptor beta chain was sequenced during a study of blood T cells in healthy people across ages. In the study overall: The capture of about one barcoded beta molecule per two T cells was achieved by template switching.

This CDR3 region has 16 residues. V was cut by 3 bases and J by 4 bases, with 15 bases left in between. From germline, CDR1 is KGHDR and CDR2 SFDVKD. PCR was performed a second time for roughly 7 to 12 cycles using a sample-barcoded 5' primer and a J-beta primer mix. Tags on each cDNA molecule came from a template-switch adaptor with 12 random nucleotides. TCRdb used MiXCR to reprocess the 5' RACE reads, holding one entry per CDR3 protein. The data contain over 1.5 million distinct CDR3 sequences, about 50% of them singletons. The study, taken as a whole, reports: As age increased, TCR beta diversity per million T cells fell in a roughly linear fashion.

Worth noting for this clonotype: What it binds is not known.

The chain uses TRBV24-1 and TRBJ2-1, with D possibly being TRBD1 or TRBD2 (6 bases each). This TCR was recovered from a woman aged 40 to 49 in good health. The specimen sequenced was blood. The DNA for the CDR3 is TGTGCCACCAGTGATCCCCTAGGGGGGTGGTACAATGAGCAGTTCTTC. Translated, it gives CATSDPLGGWYNEQFF.